Listed here are 9 T cell receptor beta chains from one sample, sequenced in a study of blood T cells in healthy people across ages. Using a J-beta primer mix together with a sample-barcoded 5' primer, a second PCR was run for about 7 to 12 cycles. TCRdb independently ran MiXCR on the 5' RACE reads; one entry per CDR3 protein. The sample holds around 800,000 distinct CDR3 sequences; roughly 60% are singletons and the top ten take 28%. Sequenced: blood. These receptor sequences come from a man under 40 in good health.

The chain uses TRBV2 and TRBJ1-2, with a weak D call TRBD1 (6 bases). CDR3 length equals 15 residues. Per the germline V gene, CDR1 is SNHLY and CDR2 is FYNNEI. Deletions cut 6 bases from V and 6 bases from J, with 20 bases between. The CDR3 protein is CASSFEAGHGNGYTF. The CDR3 DNA reads TGTGCCAGCAGCTTCGAGGCGGGACACGGTAATGGCTACACCTTC.

V and J are TRBV20-1 and TRBJ1-5; D gene uncertain. Germline V gene sequence: CDR1 DFQATT, CDR2 SNEGSKA (reference sequence). There are 12 residues in the CDR3. The CDR3 coding sequence is TGCAGCGCACGGGTTCACAATCAGCCCCAGCATTTT. Its protein product is CSARVHNQPQHF.

The chain joins TRBV4-2 to TRBJ2-5; D is possibly TRBD1 or TRBD2 (5 bases each). Trimming took off 7 bases at V and 2 bases at J, with 14 bases between the two ends. The CDR3 is 14 residues long. CDR1 is LGHNA, CDR2 YNFKEQ, per germline. In nucleotides, the CDR3 is TGTGCCAGCAACCCCGGGACGGGGCAAGAGACCCAGTACTTC. This codes for CASNPGTGQETQYF.

The J gene is TRBJ1-2, the V gene TRBV20-1, with 7 bases matching TRBD1. J gave up 2 bases and V 6 bases, and 3 bases lay outside the gene matches. CDR1 DFQATT and CDR2 SNEGSKA come from the germline V gene (reference sequence). The CDR3 consists of 12 residues. The DNA of the CDR3 is TGCAGTGCCCCGACAGGGAACTATGGCTACACCTTC. Residues: CSAPTGNYGYTF.

In its sample, this clonotype was seen once. The V call is TRBV21-1, the J call TRBJ1-2. TRBV21-1 is a listed pseudogene. CDR3 size: 15 residues. The CDR3 loop reads CASSKFCRAGYGYTF. CDR3 sequence (DNA): TGTGCCAGCAGCAAATTTTGCAGGGCCGGCTATGGCTACACCTTC.

This clonotype was seen just once. The rearrangement uses TRBV28 and TRBJ1-5, with 7 bases matching TRBD1. J lost 11 bases, V lost 5 bases, and 15 bases had no gene match. The CDR3 is 15 residues long. Germline CDR1 MDHEN, CDR2 SYDVKM. CDR3 amino acids: CASSGNRGSLWAQHF. The CDR3 nucleotides are TGTGCCAGCAGTGGAAACAGGGGATCCCTCTGGGCCCAGCATTTT.

This clonotype was seen only a few times. V usage is TRBV7-2 and J usage is TRBJ2-3; TRBD1 matches 7 bases. The V gene's germline CDR1 is SGHTA and CDR2 FQGNSA. With 3 bases clipped from V and 0 bases from J, the junction kept 3 bases outside the gene matches. The CDR3 consists of 15 residues. The CDR3 bases are TGTGCCAGCAGCTTGACAGGGTCTAGCACAGATACGCAGTATTTT. Translating gives CASSLTGSSTDTQYF. Using reference TRBV7-2 and TRBJ2-3 for the parts outside the CDR3, the full variable domain is GAGVSQSPSNKVTEKGKDVELRCDPISGHTALYWYRQSLGQGLEFLIYFQGNSAPDKSGLPSDRFSAERTGGSVSTLTIQRTQQEDSAVYLCASSLTGSSTDTQYFGPGTRLTVL.

This chain links TRBV29-1 with TRBJ2-1, with D unresolved. Per germline, CDR1 SQVTM and CDR2 ANQGSEA. V dropped 3 bases and J dropped 4 bases, with 7 bases sitting between them. The CDR3 has 12 residues. CDR3 sequence: CSVEARYNEQFF. The DNA of the CDR3 is TGCAGCGTTGAGGCTCGTTACAATGAGCAGTTCTTC.

The chain links TRBV14 to TRBJ2-7; TRBD2 might be the D (6 bases). Germline assignment: CDR1 SGHDN and CDR2 FVKESK. V lost 5 bases, J lost 2 bases, and 19 bases lay in between. The CDR3 consists of 16 residues. The CDR3 here is CASSFRGTAGTYEQYF. The CDR3 DNA sequence: TGTGCCAGCAGCTTTAGAGGGACCGCGGGGACCTACGAGCAGTACTTC.